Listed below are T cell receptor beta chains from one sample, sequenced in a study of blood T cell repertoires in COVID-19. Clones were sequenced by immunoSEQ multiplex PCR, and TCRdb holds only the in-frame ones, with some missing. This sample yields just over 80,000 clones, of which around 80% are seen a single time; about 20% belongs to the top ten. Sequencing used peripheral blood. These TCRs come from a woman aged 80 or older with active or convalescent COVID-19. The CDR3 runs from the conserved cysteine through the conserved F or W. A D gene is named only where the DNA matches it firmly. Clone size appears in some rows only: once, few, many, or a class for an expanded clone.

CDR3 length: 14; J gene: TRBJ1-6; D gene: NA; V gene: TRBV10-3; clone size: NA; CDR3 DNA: TGTGCCATCTGGGCGGGGGTGGAAAATTCACCCCTCCACTTT; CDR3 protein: CAIWAGVENSPLHF
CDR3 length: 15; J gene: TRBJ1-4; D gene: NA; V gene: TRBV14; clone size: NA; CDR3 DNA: TGTGCCAGCAGCCCTCTGACAGAGTCTAATGAAAAACTGTTTTTT; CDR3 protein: CASSPLTESNEKLFF
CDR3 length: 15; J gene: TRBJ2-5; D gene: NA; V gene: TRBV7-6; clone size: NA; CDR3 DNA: TGTGCCAGCAGCTTAGGGTCCGACAGGAAAGAGACCCAGTACTTC; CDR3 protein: CASSLGSDRKETQYF
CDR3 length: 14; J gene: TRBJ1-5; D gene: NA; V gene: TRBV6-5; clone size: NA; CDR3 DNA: TGTGCCAGCAGGGCAGGGACTGGCTATCAGCCCCAGCATTTT; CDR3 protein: CASRAGTGYQPQHF
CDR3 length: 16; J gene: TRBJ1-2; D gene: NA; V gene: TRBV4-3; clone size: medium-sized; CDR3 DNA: TGCGCCAGCAGCCAATCCTCGGGGAGGGATCGCTATGGCTACACCTTC; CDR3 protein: CASSQSSGRDRYGYTF
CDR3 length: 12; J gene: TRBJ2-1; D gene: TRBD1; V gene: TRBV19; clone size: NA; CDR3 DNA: TGTGCCAGTACCACACAGGGGGATGAGCAGTTCTTC; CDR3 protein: CASTTQGDEQFF
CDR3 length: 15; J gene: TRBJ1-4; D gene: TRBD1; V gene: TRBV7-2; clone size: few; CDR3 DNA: TGTGCCAGCAGCTTAGGAGGGGGCCGTAATGAAAAACTGTTTTTT; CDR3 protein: CASSLGGGRNEKLFF
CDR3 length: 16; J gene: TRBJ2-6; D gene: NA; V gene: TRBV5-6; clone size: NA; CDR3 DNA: TGTGCCAGCAGCTTGAACAGTCTCTCTGGGGCCAACGTCCTGACTTTC; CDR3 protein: CASSLNSLSGANVLTF
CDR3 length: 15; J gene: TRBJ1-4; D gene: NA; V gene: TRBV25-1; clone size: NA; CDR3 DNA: TGTGCCAGCAGTCCCCACATTGCAACTAATGAAAAACTGTTTTTT; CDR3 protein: CASSPHIATNEKLFF
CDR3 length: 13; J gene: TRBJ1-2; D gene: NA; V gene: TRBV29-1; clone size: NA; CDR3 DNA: TGCAGCGTTGGTGTGGTTGGGGGAGGAGGCTACACCTTC; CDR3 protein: CSVGVVGGGGYTF
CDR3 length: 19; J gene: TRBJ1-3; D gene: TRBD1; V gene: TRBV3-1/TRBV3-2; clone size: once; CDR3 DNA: TGTGCCAGCAGCCAAGCCCCCGGGACAGGTGATATCTCTGGAAACACCATATATTTT; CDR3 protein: CASSQAPGTGDISGNTIYF
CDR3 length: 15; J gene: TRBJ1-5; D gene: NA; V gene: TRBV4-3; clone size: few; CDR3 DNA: TGCGCCAGCAGCCCCTCGGTCCTGGGCAATCAGCCCCAGCATTTT; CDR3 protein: CASSPSVLGNQPQHF
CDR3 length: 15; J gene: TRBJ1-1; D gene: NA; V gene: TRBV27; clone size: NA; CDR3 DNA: TGTGCCAGCAGGCCTTGGGGGGGGAAGAACACTGAAGCTTTCTTT; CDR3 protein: CASRPWGGKNTEAFF
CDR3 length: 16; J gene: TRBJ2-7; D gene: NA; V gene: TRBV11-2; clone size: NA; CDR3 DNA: TGTGCCAGCAGACTCATCCGGGGATCGAGCTCCTACGAGCAGTACTTC; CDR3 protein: CASRLIRGSSSYEQYF
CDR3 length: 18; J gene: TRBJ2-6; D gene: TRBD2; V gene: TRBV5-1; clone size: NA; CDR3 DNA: TGCGCCAGCAGCTTGGCCCTGGGGCGGGGGGCTCCTTCCAACGTCCTGACTTTC; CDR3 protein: CASSLALGRGAPSNVLTF
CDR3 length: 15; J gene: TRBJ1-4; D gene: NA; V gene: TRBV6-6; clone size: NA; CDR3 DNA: TGTGCCAGCACCCATCTTTACGAGTCTAATGAAAAACTGTTTTTT; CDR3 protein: CASTHLYESNEKLFF
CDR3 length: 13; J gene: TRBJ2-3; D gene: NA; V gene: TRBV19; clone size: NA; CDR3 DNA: TGTGCCAGTAAATACGTAGGCACAGATACGCAGTATTTT; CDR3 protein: CASKYVGTDTQYF
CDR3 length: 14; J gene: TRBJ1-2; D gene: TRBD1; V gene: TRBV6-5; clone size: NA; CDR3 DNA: TGTGCCAGCAGGAGGGACAGTCACTACTATGGCTACACCTTC; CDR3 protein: CASRRDSHYYGYTF
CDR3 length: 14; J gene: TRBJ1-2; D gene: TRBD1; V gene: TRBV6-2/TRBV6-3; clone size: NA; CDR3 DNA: TGTGCCAGCAGTTATACAGGGGGCGCAAACGGCTACACCTTC; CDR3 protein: CASSYTGGANGYTF
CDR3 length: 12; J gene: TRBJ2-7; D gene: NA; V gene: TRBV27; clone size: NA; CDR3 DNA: TGTGCCAGCAGTACAGGGCTGGACGAGCAGTACTTC; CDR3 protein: CASSTGLDEQYF
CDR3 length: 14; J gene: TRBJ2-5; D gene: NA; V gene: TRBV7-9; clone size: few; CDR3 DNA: TGTGCCAGCAGCCCCACTGGCGGAGAAGAGACCCAGTACTTC; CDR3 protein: CASSPTGGEETQYF
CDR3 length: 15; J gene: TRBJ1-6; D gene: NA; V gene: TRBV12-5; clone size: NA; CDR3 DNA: TGTGCTAGTGGTTTGGGACAGTCGGATAATTCACCCCTCCACTTT; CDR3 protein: CASGLGQSDNSPLHF